A selection of T cell receptor beta chains follows, all from one sample in a study of CD4+ T cells in melanoma. The method was immunoSEQ multiplex PCR; TCRdb's version includes in-frame clones alone and lacks a portion of them. The sample lists some 4,300 clones, about 61% seen once, with 25% to 30% in the top ten. The sample was cells from a culture (not recorded whether cultured in vitro). These TCRs come from a human donor with melanoma. Both conserved end residues are trimmed from each CDR3. A D gene is named only where the DNA matches it firmly.

d_call v_call cdr3_aa
- TRBV18 ASSQGGNQPQH
TRBD1 TRBV7-9 ASSHPNRDRNYEQY
- TRBV12-3/TRBV12-4 ASSPGDYEQY
- TRBV5-1 ASSLLQTLSTDTQY
TRBD1 TRBV7-2 ASSLRTGDEKLF
TRBD1 TRBV5-6 ASSLGDRAYNEQF
- TRBV11-2 ASSLDIGGTEAF
- TRBV19 ASSYRGLAGNTIY
- TRBV29-1 SVQQETQY
- TRBV7-9 ASSPPLGTDRDNEQF
TRBD2 TRBV6-2/TRBV6-3 ASSQTGLAAEQF
- TRBV5-1 ASSLGGRLSSGANVLT
- TRBV7-2 ASSLGQPDPF
- TRBV9 ASSVWEVGKNTEAF
- TRBV19 ASRHGEAF
TRBD1 TRBV7-8 ASSFGTANTEAF
- TRBV19 ASSIKETQY
- TRBV30 AWSVSNTIY
- TRBV4-1 ASSQTNEKLF
- TRBV19 ASNMESGNTIY
TRBD2 TRBV27 ASSPGTSGGYEQF
TRBD1 TRBV7-3 ASSDRGGDTQY
- TRBV19 ASSNLDRNTEAF
- TRBV3-1/TRBV3-2 ASSQGTSLETQY
- TRBV28 ASNPSGSRYGYT
- TRBV6-2/TRBV6-3 ASSYPRTAGARYNSPLH
TRBD2 TRBV27 ASTLGGPNTGELF
TRBD1 TRBV19 ASSTQPGQVTSGANVLT
- TRBV11-2 ASSLQGSPPYNEQF
TRBD1 TRBV3-1/TRBV3-2 ASSQGTGPQAEQY
TRBD1 TRBV7-3 ASSLGQGLPTDTQY
- TRBV11-3 ASSLAVATEAF
TRBD1 TRBV6-2/TRBV6-3 ASSYLMTGKAYEQY
- TRBV6-5 ASSRDNSYEQY
TRBD2 TRBV6-6 ASSHGGEQF
- TRBV7-9 ASSLNGDPANTGELF
TRBD1 TRBV2 ASRAIGTGAYEQY
- TRBV12-1 ASSTSGGVHLNTEAF
- TRBV12-3/TRBV12-4 ASSLVFGGYT
- TRBV7-8 ASSSGTINTQY
- TRBV7-9 ASSLGAGDNQPQH
- TRBV10-3 AISESSLTAEGYGYT